Listed below are T cell receptor beta chains from one sample, sequenced in a study of T cells after posttransplantation cyclophosphamide. Profiling relied on immunoSEQ multiplex PCR, and the TCRdb table lists in-frame clones only, not all of them. The repertoire consists of 8,000 to 10,000 clones, with around 83% occurring once and the leading ten covering roughly 15%. Specimen: PBMCs, collected approximately 2,000 days after a stem cell transplant with posttransplant cyclophosphamide. These receptors came from a female patient aged 40 to 55 who received an allogeneic stem cell transplant from a related donor, was CMV-positive, and had no GVHD. Some T cells may be the graft donor's. The CDR3 runs from the conserved cysteine through the conserved F or W. D genes are given only for firm matches. Clone size is given for some rows only: seen once, a few or many times, or a class if the clone is expanded.

J: TRBJ2-1
size: NA
D: NA
V: TRBV6-5
CDR3: CASSFRWPQEGQFF
DNA: TGTGCCAGCAGTTTCAGATGGCCCCAGGAGGGACAGTTCTTC

J: TRBJ2-1
size: NA
D: TRBD1
V: TRBV7-2
CDR3: CASSPTGWREQFF
DNA: TGTGCCAGCAGCCCGACAGGGTGGCGTGAGCAGTTCTTC

J: TRBJ1-1
size: NA
D: NA
V: TRBV6-1
CDR3: CASSELRGNTEAFF
DNA: TGTGCCAGCAGTGAACTAAGGGGGAACACTGAAGCTTTCTTT

J: TRBJ2-3
size: NA
D: NA
V: TRBV6-5
CDR3: CASRGLGGSDTQYF
DNA: TGTGCCAGCAGGGGCCTTGGGGGCTCAGATACGCAGTATTTT

J: TRBJ2-3
size: NA
D: NA
V: TRBV29-1
CDR3: CSVTTTGLATDTQYF
DNA: TGCAGCGTCACAACTACGGGACTTGCGACAGATACGCAGTATTTT

J: TRBJ2-6
size: NA
D: TRBD2
V: TRBV19
CDR3: CASSIGLSGFGGASGANVLTF
DNA: TGTGCCAGTAGTATAGGACTTTCCGGGTTCGGGGGGGCTTCTGGGGCCAACGTCCTGACTTTC

J: TRBJ2-1
size: NA
D: TRBD2
V: TRBV9
CDR3: CASSSSGSSSYNEQFF
DNA: TGTGCCAGCAGCTCCAGCGGGAGCAGCTCCTACAATGAGCAGTTCTTC

J: TRBJ2-7
size: once
D: TRBD1
V: TRBV7-2
CDR3: CASSLTGQGYEQYF
DNA: TGTGCCAGCAGCTTAACGGGACAGGGGTACGAGCAGTACTTC

J: TRBJ2-5
size: NA
D: TRBD1
V: TRBV11-2
CDR3: CASSLAGRGLETQYF
DNA: TGTGCCAGCAGCTTAGCGGGCAGGGGGCTAGAGACCCAGTACTTC

J: TRBJ2-7
size: NA
D: NA
V: TRBV5-1
CDR3: CASSLGTDSYEQYF
DNA: TGCGCCAGCAGCTTGGGGACGGACAGCTACGAGCAGTACTTC

J: TRBJ1-4
size: NA
D: TRBD1
V: TRBV5-4
CDR3: CASSIGTGYTNEKLFF
DNA: TGTGCCAGCAGCATCGGGACAGGGTATACTAATGAAAAACTGTTTTTT

J: TRBJ2-1
size: NA
D: NA
V: TRBV2
CDR3: CASSELQGNYNEQFF
DNA: TGTGCCAGCAGTGAACTTCAGGGGAACTACAATGAGCAGTTCTTC

J: TRBJ1-5
size: medium-sized
D: TRBD1
V: TRBV11-2
CDR3: CASSLYGQGNQPQHF
DNA: TGTGCCAGCAGCTTATATGGACAGGGCAATCAGCCCCAGCATTTT

J: TRBJ2-5
size: medium-sized
D: NA
V: TRBV28
CDR3: CASRIGQGGVQETQYF
DNA: TGTGCCAGCAGGATCGGACAGGGAGGGGTCCAAGAGACCCAGTACTTC

J: TRBJ2-2
size: NA
D: TRBD1
V: TRBV11-3
CDR3: CASADRATGELFF
DNA: TGTGCCAGCGCCGACAGGGCCACCGGGGAGCTGTTTTTT

J: TRBJ2-7
size: NA
D: NA
V: TRBV6-6
CDR3: CATAASYEQYF
DNA: TGTGCCACCGCGGCCTCCTACGAGCAGTACTTC

J: TRBJ2-4
size: NA
D: TRBD1
V: TRBV5-6
CDR3: CASSWTGTDIQYF
DNA: TGTGCCAGCAGCTGGACAGGGACGGACATTCAGTACTTC

J: TRBJ2-1
size: NA
D: TRBD1
V: TRBV4-1
CDR3: CASSQVGQGGNEQFF
DNA: TGCGCCAGCAGCCAAGTGGGACAGGGGGGCAATGAGCAGTTCTTC

J: TRBJ1-5
size: NA
D: NA
V: TRBV7-3
CDR3: CASSLTGMGPQHF
DNA: TGTGCCAGCAGCCTGACAGGAATGGGGCCCCAGCATTTT

J: TRBJ1-2
size: NA
D: TRBD1
V: TRBV27
CDR3: CASSSGQTLANYGYTF
DNA: TGTGCCAGCAGTTCGGGACAGACATTAGCTAACTATGGCTACACCTTC

J: TRBJ2-5
size: NA
D: TRBD2
V: TRBV27
CDR3: CASSLGREGETQYF
DNA: TGTGCCAGCAGTTTAGGCAGGGAGGGCGAGACCCAGTACTTC

J: TRBJ2-5
size: once
D: TRBD1
V: TRBV29-1
CDR3: CSVGPRGQETQYF
DNA: TGCAGCGTTGGACCCAGGGGGCAAGAGACCCAGTACTTC